A single sample gave rise to the 30 T cell receptor beta chains below, sequenced in a study of T-cell reconstitution after alpha-beta-depleted transplantation in children. Construction of the TCRbeta library involved unique molecular identifiers. TCRdb re-analysed the PCR reads in MiXCR, keeping a single row per CDR3 protein. This table has about 610,000 distinct CDR3 sequences, about 10% appearing once. Specimen: PBMCs from the stem cell graft donor, collected from the stem cell graft. Receptors originate from a human donor who donated a stem cell graft to a child with acute myeloid leukemia.

The chain combines TRBV15 with TRBJ2-1; D remains ambiguous. V gave up 3 bases and J gave up 5 bases, with 5 bases separating them. Germline V gene data show CDR1 as LNHNV and CDR2 as YYDKDF (reference sequence). The CDR3 has 12 residues. This CDR3 is CATSSTNNEQFF. CDR3 sequence (DNA): TGTGCCACCAGCAGCACTAACAATGAGCAGTTCTTC.

V gene TRBV19 combines with J gene TRBJ2-4; D ambiguous. The CDR3 has 15 residues. V lost 3 bases, J lost 2 bases, and 11 bases lay in between. Germline CDR1 and CDR2: LNHDA and SQIVND (reference sequence). CDR3 residues: CASSIRRSSKNIQYF. In DNA, the CDR3 is TGTGCCAGTAGTATCCGGCGCAGCTCCAAAAACATTCAGTACTTC.

This chain connects TRBV7-6 to TRBJ2-5; 8 bases are shared with TRBD1. CDR1 SGHVS and CDR2 FNYEAQ come from the germline V gene. V lost 5 bases to trimming and J lost 0 bases; unmatched junction nucleotides: 5. The CDR3 runs 15 residues. Written as DNA, the CDR3 is TGTGCCAGCAGCCCGGGGACAGGCTACCAAGAGACCCAGTACTTC. It yields the protein CASSPGTGYQETQYF.

Ten or more counts support this clonotype. This chain connects TRBV6-1 to TRBJ2-1, with a possible D match to TRBD2 (6 bases). Germline V CDR1 and CDR2: MNHNS, SASEGT. The CDR3 is 15 residues long. Trimming stripped 2 bases from V and 0 bases from J, with 8 bases between. The CDR3 nucleotides are TGTGCCAGCAGTGAACACGGGGGCTCCTACAATGAGCAGTTCTTC. Protein: CASSEHGGSYNEQFF.

This clonotype was seen a handful of times. This CDR3 reads CSVGNPTGELFF. For the CDR3, the DNA is TGCAGCGTTGGGAATCCCACCGGGGAGCTGTTTTTT. V and J are TRBV29-1 and TRBJ2-2, with D hard to call. This CDR3 is built from 12 residues. CDR1 SQVTM and CDR2 ANQGSEA come from the germline V gene. V was cut by 4 bases and J by 4 bases, with 7 bases left in between.

The sample holds a few counts of this clonotype. This chain uses TRBV7-9 with TRBJ1-2; no clear D. The CDR3 totals 15 residues. The ends were cut back, 7 bases at V and 3 bases at J, with 18 bases in the middle. CDR1 and CDR2 (germline): SEHNR, FQNEAQ (reference sequence). The CDR3 coding sequence is TGTGCCAGCACTAAAGACGTCCTCGGGCACTATGGCTACACCTTC. Its protein product is CASTKDVLGHYGYTF.

In this sample, this clonotype turned up many times. CDR3 loop: CASSAETARNSPLHF. CDR3 in DNA: TGTGCCAGCAGCGCAGAGACAGCCCGAAATTCACCCCTCCACTTT. The rearrangement joins TRBV9 to TRBJ1-6; D is possibly TRBD1 (5 bases). V shed 3 bases and J shed 7 bases, with 14 bases lying between them. The CDR3 is 15 amino acids. Germline values: CDR1 SGDLS, CDR2 YYNGEE.

This clonotype occurred a few times. The chain is built from TRBV29-1 and TRBJ1-2; 10 nucleotides align to TRBD1. This CDR3 contains 14 residues. Germline V gene sequence: CDR1 SQVTM, CDR2 ANQGSEA. J gave up 1 base and V 7 bases, and 6 bases lay outside the gene matches. As DNA, the CDR3 is TGCAGCGCTGGTGGACAGGGGGTTAACTATGGCTACACCTTC. Its protein is CSAGGQGVNYGYTF. The complete variable domain, with remaining parts taken from reference TRBV29-1 and TRBJ1-2, reads SAVISQKPSRDICQRGTSLTIQCQVDSQVTMMFWYRQQPGQSLTLIATANQGSEATYESGFVIDKFPISRPNLTFSTLTVSNMSPEDSSIYLCSAGGQGVNYGYTFGSGTRLTVV.

This chain links TRBV2 with TRBJ2-3; D remains unclear. The CDR3 extends over 14 amino acids. Trimming took off 8 bases at V and 2 bases at J, with 14 bases between the two ends. Germline V gene sequence: CDR1 SNHLY, CDR2 FYNNEI. The DNA for the CDR3 is TGTGCCAGCGGGGAAGCCCGCAACACAGATACGCAGTATTTT. Amino acids: CASGEARNTDTQYF.

V is TRBV28 and J is TRBJ1-4; D ambiguous. Looked up from germline, CDR1 is MDHEN and CDR2 is SYDVKM. Trimming shortened V by 5 bases and J by 7 bases, and 14 bases separated the two germline ends. The CDR3 spans 14 residues. CDR3 residues: CASSVYGRSEKLFF. In DNA, the CDR3 is TGTGCCAGCAGTGTTTATGGCCGGAGTGAAAAACTGTTTTTT.

This clonotype came up a few times. The chain uses TRBV5-1 and TRBJ2-1; D is unresolved. V gave up 0 bases and J gave up 7 bases, with 14 bases separating them. The CDR3 extends over 15 amino acids. In germline, CDR1 is SGHRS, CDR2 YFSETQ. Here the CDR3 reads CASSLEVRPRNEQFF. CDR3 bases: TGCGCCAGCAGCTTGGAGGTCAGGCCAAGGAATGAGCAGTTCTTC.

This clonotype came up a few times. J is TRBJ2-2 and V is TRBV5-1; possibly TRBD1 for D (5 bases). The length of the CDR3 is 14 residues. The V end was cut by 0 bases, the J end by 5 bases, with 8 bases between. Germline V gene lookup returns CDR1 SGHRS and CDR2 YFSETQ. CDR3 amino acids: CASSLEGLTGELFF. CDR3 nucleotide sequence: TGCGCCAGCAGCTTGGAGGGGTTGACCGGGGAGCTGTTTTTT.

Ten or more counts support this clonotype. The CDR3 bases are TGTGCCAGCAGTCCCAGGTCAGGGGACTACAATGAGCAGTTCTTC. Amino acid sequence: CASSPRSGDYNEQFF. This rearrangement joins TRBV2 to TRBJ2-1; D might be TRBD1 (6 bases). Trimming shortened V by 5 bases and J by 3 bases, and 14 bases separated the two germline ends. Germline V gives CDR1 SNHLY, CDR2 FYNNEI. This CDR3 contains 15 residues.

Of note for this clonotype: This clone may be a read error of a much larger clone one base away. This chain connects TRBV20-1 to TRBJ1-1; D gene unclear. Germline V gives CDR1 DFQATT, CDR2 SNEGSKA (reference sequence). Trimming pared 3 bases from V and 0 bases from J, leaving 8 bases between. The CDR3 covers 13 residues. CDR3 in amino acids: CSASDTLNTEAFF. DNA of the CDR3: TGCAGTGCTAGTGACACCCTGAACACTGAAGCTTTCTTT.

This clonotype showed up many times. The rearrangement uses TRBV12-3 or TRBV12-4 and TRBJ2-7, with 9 bases matching TRBD1. The V segment lost 3 bases and the J segment 3 bases; nucleotides outside the gene matches: 12. The CDR3 has 17 amino acids. The CDR3 DNA follows: TGTGCCAGCAGTTTCCGAGTCGGGACAGGGAACTTCTACGAGCAGTACTTC. Protein: CASSFRVGTGNFYEQYF.

This clonotype was found a few times. This rearrangement joins TRBV20-1 to TRBJ1-6; tentatively, D is TRBD1 (6 bases). The CDR3 loop spans 15 amino acids. Between the trimmed V and J ends, which lost 3 bases and 8 bases, there was a span of 17 bases. Germline-derived CDR1 and CDR2 are DFQATT and SNEGSKA (reference sequence). The CDR3 sequence: CSASSVQGRDSPLHF. CDR3 DNA sequence: TGCAGTGCTAGTTCGGTCCAGGGGCGTGATTCACCCCTCCACTTT.

The J gene is TRBJ2-5, the V gene TRBV10-3; a possible D gene is TRBD1 (6 bases). From germline, CDR1 is ENHRY and CDR2 SYGVKD. The CDR3 is 17 residues long. Trimming pared 6 bases from V and 5 bases from J, leaving 25 bases between. For the CDR3, the DNA is TGTGCCATCAGCGGGGCCCTATCAGGGGTCGGCTTGGAGACCCAGTACTTC. Its translation is CAISGALSGVGLETQYF.

This clonotype has just a few counts. The chain is built from TRBV4-3 and TRBJ2-1; TRBD2 is a possible D gene (5 bases). CDR3 length equals 14 residues. V was clipped by 1 base and J by 8 bases, with 12 bases between them. Germline loops: CDR1 LGHNA, CDR2 YSLEER. The chain's CDR3 is CASSQGFTDYEQFF. The CDR3 bases are TGCGCCAGCAGCCAAGGGTTTACGGACTATGAGCAGTTCTTC.

This clonotype was seen only a few times. The chain uses TRBV20-1 and TRBJ2-2, with 14 positions matching TRBD2. This CDR3 is built from 15 residues. The germline CDR1 and CDR2 sequences are DFQATT and SNEGSKA (reference sequence). The J segment lost 7 bases and the V segment lost 5 bases, leaving 6 bases of the junction unmatched. The CDR3 sequence: CSALGTSGRFGELFF. The CDR3 DNA follows: TGCAGTGCTCTAGGGACTAGCGGGAGATTCGGGGAGCTGTTTTTT.

V is TRBV20-1 and J is TRBJ2-4; D is ambiguous. V lost 6 bases and J lost 2, with 14 bases in between. The CDR3 loop spans 14 amino acids. CDR1 and CDR2 from the germline V gene are DFQATT and SNEGSKA (reference sequence). The CDR3 nucleotides read TGCAGTGCCCCTAGAGACGTCCCCAAAAACATTCAGTACTTC. This gives the protein CSAPRDVPKNIQYF.

CDR3 coding DNA: TGTGCCAGCTCTGGAGATGAGCAGTTCTTC. Its protein is CASSGDEQFF. The chain employs TRBV7-8 and TRBJ2-1, with D unclear. The CDR3 consists of 10 residues. The germline V gene encodes CDR1 SGHVS and CDR2 FQNEAQ. V gave up 8 bases and J gave up 8 bases, with 7 bases separating them.

This clonotype has at least ten counts. The rearrangement links TRBV4-2 to TRBJ2-1; 7 bases match TRBD2. J lost 0 bases, V lost 0 bases, and 8 bases had no gene match. From germline, CDR1 is LGHNA and CDR2 YNFKEQ. The CDR3 covers 18 residues. CDR3 sequence reads: CASSQDPSGIGSYNEQFF. Here the CDR3 DNA reads TGTGCCAGCAGCCAAGATCCGAGCGGGATAGGCTCCTACAATGAGCAGTTCTTC.

About this clonotype itself: Given a much more abundant clone one base away, this may be a read error. This chain uses TRBV29-1 with TRBJ2-7; perhaps D is TRBD1 or TRBD2 (6 bases each). The J call is in doubt because the DNA end fits TRBJ2-1 better. Per the germline V gene, CDR1 is SQVTM and CDR2 is ANQGSEA. The CDR3 loop spans 15 amino acids. The CDR3 bases are TGCAGCGTTGAGCAACGGGGGCGCGTAGGGTACGAGCAGTTCTTC. Protein product: CSVEQRGRVGYEQFF.

The chain recombines TRBV12-3 or TRBV12-4 with TRBJ2-1, with D perhaps TRBD1 (6 bases). There are 20 residues in the CDR3. Trimming removed 6 bases from V and 0 bases from J, with 27 bases in between. The CDR3 protein is CASSPSPGQVLSSSYNEQFF. The DNA for the CDR3 is TGTGCCAGCAGCCCCAGCCCGGGACAAGTACTATCGAGCTCCTACAATGAGCAGTTCTTC.

This clonotype came up many times. This chain uses TRBV20-1 with TRBJ2-3; D might be TRBD2 (6 bases). The germline V gene encodes CDR1 DFQATT and CDR2 SNEGSKA (reference sequence). The CDR3 runs 17 residues. Trimming stripped 0 bases from V and 0 bases from J, with 16 bases between. Here the CDR3 reads CSARDPHLARSTDTQYF. As DNA, the CDR3 is TGCAGTGCTAGAGACCCCCACCTAGCGAGAAGCACAGATACGCAGTATTTT.

This clonotype was detected ten times or more. The rearrangement uses TRBV29-1 and TRBJ2-5, with D perhaps TRBD1 or TRBD2 (5 bases each). There are 13 residues in the CDR3. CDR1 SQVTM and CDR2 ANQGSEA come from the germline V gene. Trimming shortened V by 0 bases and J by 5 bases, and 10 bases separated the two germline ends. CDR3: CSVEDGGGETQYF. CDR3 nucleotide sequence: TGCAGCGTTGAAGATGGGGGTGGGGAGACCCAGTACTTC.

V gene TRBV2 combines with J gene TRBJ2-3; 12 nucleotides align to TRBD2. The V gene end was trimmed by 6 bases and the J gene end by 1 base; junction bases not matched to a gene: 2. Germline CDR1 SNHLY, CDR2 FYNNEI. The CDR3 length is 15 residues. CDR3 residues: CASRGTSGRTDTQYF. In DNA form, the CDR3 reads TGTGCCAGCAGGGGGACTAGCGGGCGCACAGATACGCAGTATTTT.

The chain combines TRBV25-1 with TRBJ2-5; D perhaps matches TRBD2 (6 bases). V lost 1 base to trimming and J lost 4 bases, with 16 bases between them. The germline gives CDR1 MGHDK, CDR2 SYGVNS. This CDR3 is built from 16 residues. CDR3 coding DNA: TGTGCCAGCAGTGAATGGACGGGAGTAGGAGGAGAGACCCAGTACTTC. It is translated as CASSEWTGVGGETQYF.

A few counts support this clonotype. The J gene is TRBJ2-1, the V gene TRBV6-1; D is undetermined. Germline assignment: CDR1 MNHNS and CDR2 SASEGT. This CDR3 region has 13 residues. Between the trimmed V and J ends, which lost 6 bases and 8 bases, there was a span of 14 bases. CDR3 loop: CASSLDGLDEQFF. The CDR3 coding sequence is TGTGCCAGCAGCCTCGACGGGTTAGATGAGCAGTTCTTC.

The chain joins TRBV12-3 or TRBV12-4 to TRBJ1-1; a possible D gene is TRBD1 (6 bases). The germline V and J ends were trimmed by 3 bases and 1 base, with 12 bases remaining between them. CDR3 length: 15 amino acids. The CDR3 loop reads CASSLDSSGNTEAFF. The CDR3 DNA reads TGTGCCAGCAGTTTGGACAGTTCTGGGAACACTGAAGCTTTCTTT.